The rows below give T cell receptor beta chains drawn from one sample of a study of T-cell reconstitution after alpha-beta-depleted transplantation in children. TCRdb reprocessed the PCR reads via MiXCR and lists one record per CDR3 protein. The repertoire includes about 980,000 distinct CDR3 sequences, 25% to 35% of them detected once, and 25% to 35% sits in the top ten. Sequences were derived from PBMCs, mostly from graft donor cells, sampled 360 days after TCRalphabeta/CD19-depleted stem cell transplant. These receptors all come from a boy in the first two years of life who had a stem cell transplant for SCID, so the T cells may come from the graft donor. Each CDR3 is given with its conserved first and last residue. The order of the fields is V gene, CDR3 protein.

TRBV4-1 CASSQFAGQGALYYNEQFF
TRBV10-3 CAISQSASRSSYEQYF
TRBV11-3 CASSLFEGADEQFF
TRBV5-1 CASSLGTPRNYGYTF
TRBV4-1 CASSSDPRNTEAFF
TRBV7-2 CASTSGQASYQETQYF
TRBV20-1 CSASGERGYGYTF
TRBV6-5 CASSPSLQEASNEKLFF
TRBV7-8 CASSLRDPTYEQYF
TRBV5-1 CASSPVAGADTQYF
TRBV19 CASSIGGGSGAVSYNEQFF
TRBV7-9 CASSFSTDSTGELFF
TRBV5-1 CASSQGYGDYEQFF
TRBV12-3/TRBV12-4 CASSTRGTGDNEQFF
TRBV19 CASSNWRSSTDTQYF
TRBV18 CASSIAPAQLPGELFF
TRBV4-1 CASSPRTGRDTQYF
TRBV5-5 CASSLALEPYYEQYF
TRBV5-1 CASSFRPTEFPTGELFF
TRBV7-9 CASSTVKQGEAFF
TRBV3-1 CASSQDPSYGTDTQYF
TRBV5-1 CASSLAATGFTDTQYF
TRBV20-1 CSASPGQLNTEAFF
TRBV24-1 CATSDSHPNYGYTF
TRBV3-1 CASSYSRRGLNTGELFF
TRBV5-1 CASSPEAPRYGYTF
TRBV28 CASRISNQPQHF